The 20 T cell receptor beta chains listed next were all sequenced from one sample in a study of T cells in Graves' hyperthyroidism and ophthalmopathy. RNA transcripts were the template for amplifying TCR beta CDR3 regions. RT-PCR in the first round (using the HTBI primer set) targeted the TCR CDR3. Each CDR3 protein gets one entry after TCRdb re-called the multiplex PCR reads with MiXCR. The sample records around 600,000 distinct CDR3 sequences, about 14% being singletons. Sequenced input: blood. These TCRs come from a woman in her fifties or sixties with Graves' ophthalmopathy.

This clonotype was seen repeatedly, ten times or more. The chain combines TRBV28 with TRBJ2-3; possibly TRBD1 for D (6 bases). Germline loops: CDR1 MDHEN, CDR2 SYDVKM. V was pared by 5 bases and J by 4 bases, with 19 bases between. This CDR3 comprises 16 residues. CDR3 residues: CASSVRRAGGADTQYF. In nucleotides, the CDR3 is TGTGCCAGCAGTGTTCGGCGGGCTGGGGGCGCAGATACGCAGTATTTT.

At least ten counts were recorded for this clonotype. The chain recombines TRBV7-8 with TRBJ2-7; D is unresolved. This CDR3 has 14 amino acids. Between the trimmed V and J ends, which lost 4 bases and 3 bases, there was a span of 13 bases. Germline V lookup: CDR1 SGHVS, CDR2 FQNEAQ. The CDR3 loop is CASSSRRNDYEQYF. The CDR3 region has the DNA TGTGCCAGCAGCTCACGCAGAAACGACTACGAGCAGTACTTC.

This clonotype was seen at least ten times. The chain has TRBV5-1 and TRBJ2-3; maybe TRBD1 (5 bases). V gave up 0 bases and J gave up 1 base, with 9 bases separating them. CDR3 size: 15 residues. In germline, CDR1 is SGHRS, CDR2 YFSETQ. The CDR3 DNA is TGCGCCAGCAGCTTGGGCTCAGGGCGCACAGATACGCAGTATTTT. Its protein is CASSLGSGRTDTQYF.

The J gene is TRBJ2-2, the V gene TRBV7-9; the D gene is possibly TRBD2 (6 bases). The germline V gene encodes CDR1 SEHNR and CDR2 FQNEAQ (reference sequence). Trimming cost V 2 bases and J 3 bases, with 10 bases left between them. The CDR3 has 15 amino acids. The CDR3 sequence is CASSLQQRDTGELFF. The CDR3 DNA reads TGTGCCAGCAGCTTACAACAGCGGGACACCGGGGAGCTGTTTTTT.

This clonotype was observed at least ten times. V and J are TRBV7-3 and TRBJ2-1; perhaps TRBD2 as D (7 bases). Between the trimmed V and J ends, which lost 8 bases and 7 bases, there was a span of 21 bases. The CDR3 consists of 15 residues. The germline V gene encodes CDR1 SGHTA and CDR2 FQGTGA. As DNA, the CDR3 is TGTGCCAGCGGCAAAAGGGGGGGGGGTGGTAATGAGCAGTTCTTC. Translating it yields CASGKRGGGGNEQFF.

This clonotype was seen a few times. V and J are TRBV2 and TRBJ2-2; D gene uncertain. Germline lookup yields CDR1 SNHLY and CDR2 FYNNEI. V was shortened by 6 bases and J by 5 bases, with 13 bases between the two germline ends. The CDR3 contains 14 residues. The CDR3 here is CASRLSWVTGELFF. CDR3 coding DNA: TGTGCCAGCAGACTAAGTTGGGTAACCGGGGAGCTGTTTTTT.

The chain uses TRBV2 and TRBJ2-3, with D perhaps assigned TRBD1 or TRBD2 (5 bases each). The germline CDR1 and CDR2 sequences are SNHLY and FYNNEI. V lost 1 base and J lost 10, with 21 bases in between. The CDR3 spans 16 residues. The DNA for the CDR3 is TGTGCCAGCAGTGAAGATGGGACCGATCTTTTGGATGCGCAGTATTTT. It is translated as CASSEDGTDLLDAQYF.

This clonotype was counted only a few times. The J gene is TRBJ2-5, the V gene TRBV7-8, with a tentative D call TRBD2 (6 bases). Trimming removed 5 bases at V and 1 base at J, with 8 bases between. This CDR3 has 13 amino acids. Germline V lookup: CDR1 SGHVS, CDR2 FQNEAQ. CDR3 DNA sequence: TGTGCCAGCAGCCGACTAGTCCAAGAGACCCAGTACTTC. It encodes CASSRLVQETQYF.

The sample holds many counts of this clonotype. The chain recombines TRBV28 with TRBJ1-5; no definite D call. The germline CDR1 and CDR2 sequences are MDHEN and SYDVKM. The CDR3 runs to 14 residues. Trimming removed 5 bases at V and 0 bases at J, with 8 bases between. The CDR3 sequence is CASSPQASNQPQHF. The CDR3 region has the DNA TGTGCCAGCAGTCCCCAGGCTAGCAATCAGCCCCAGCATTTT.

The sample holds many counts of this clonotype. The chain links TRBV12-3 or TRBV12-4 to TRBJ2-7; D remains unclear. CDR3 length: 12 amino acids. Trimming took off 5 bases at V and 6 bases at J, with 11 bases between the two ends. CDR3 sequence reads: CASSPGPREQYF. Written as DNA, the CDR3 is TGTGCCAGCAGTCCCGGACCCCGCGAGCAGTACTTC.

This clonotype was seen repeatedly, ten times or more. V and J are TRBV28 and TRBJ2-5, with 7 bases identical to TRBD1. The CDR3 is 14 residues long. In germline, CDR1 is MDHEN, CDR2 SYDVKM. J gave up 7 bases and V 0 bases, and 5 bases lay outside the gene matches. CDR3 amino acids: CASSLWQGDMTQYF. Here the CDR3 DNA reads TGTGCCAGCAGTTTATGGCAGGGGGATATGACCCAGTACTTC.

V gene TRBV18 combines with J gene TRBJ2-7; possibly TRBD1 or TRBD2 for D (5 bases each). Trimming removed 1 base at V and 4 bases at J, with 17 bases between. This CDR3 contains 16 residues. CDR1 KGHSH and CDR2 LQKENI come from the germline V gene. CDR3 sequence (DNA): TGTGCCAGCTCACCACTATTTGGGCAGGGACCTTACGAGCAGTACTTC. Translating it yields CASSPLFGQGPYEQYF. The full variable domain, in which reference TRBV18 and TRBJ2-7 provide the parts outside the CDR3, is NAGVMQNPRHLVRRRGQEARLRCSPMKGHSHVYWYRQLPEEGLKFMVYLQKENIIDESGMPKERFSAEFPKEGPSILRIQQVVRGDSAAYFCASSPLFGQGPYEQYFGPGTRLTVT.

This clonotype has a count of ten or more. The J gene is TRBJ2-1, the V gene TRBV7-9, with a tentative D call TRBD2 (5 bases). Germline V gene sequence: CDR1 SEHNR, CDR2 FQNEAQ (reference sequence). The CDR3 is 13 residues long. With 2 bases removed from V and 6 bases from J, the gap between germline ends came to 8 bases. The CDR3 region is CASSLRRGNEQFF. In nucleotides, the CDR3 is TGTGCCAGCAGCTTACGACGGGGCAATGAGCAGTTCTTC.

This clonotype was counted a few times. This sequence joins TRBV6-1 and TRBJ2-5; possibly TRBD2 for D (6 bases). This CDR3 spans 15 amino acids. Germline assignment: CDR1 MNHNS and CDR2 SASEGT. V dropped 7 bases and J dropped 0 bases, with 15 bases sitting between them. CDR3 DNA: TGTGCCAGCATCCAGTCGGAGGGGTACCAAGAGACCCAGTACTTC. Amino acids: CASIQSEGYQETQYF.

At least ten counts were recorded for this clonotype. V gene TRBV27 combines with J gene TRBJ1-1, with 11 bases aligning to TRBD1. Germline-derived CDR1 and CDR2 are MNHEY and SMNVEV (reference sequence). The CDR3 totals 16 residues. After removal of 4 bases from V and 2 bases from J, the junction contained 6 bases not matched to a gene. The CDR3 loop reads CASSSWTGGTNTEAFF. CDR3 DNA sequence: TGTGCCAGCAGTTCCTGGACAGGGGGCACCAACACTGAAGCTTTCTTT.

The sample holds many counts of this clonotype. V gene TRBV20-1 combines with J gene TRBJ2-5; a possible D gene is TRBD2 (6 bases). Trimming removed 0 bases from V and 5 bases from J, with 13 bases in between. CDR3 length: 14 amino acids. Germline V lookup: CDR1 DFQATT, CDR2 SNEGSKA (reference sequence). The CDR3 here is CSAREYRDWETQYF. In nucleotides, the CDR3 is TGCAGTGCTAGAGAATACCGGGACTGGGAGACCCAGTACTTC.

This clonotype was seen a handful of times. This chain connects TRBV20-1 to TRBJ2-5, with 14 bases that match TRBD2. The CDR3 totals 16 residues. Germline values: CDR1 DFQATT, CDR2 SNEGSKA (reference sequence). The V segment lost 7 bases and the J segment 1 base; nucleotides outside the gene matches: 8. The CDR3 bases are TGCAGTGTATCCGGGACTAGCGGGAGTGTCCAAGAGACCCAGTACTTC. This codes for CSVSGTSGSVQETQYF.

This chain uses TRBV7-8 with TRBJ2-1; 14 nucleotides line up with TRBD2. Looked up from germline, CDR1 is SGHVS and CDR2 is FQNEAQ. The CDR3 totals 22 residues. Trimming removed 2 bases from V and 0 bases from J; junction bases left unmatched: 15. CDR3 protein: CASSLRGLAGAHNQNSYNEQFF. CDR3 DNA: TGTGCCAGCAGCTTAAGGGGACTAGCGGGAGCCCATAACCAAAACTCCTACAATGAGCAGTTCTTC.

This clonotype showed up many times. The CDR3 DNA reads as TGTGCCAGCAGTGAGACCGCAAGCGTCCTACAGAGAGATGAGCAGTTCTTC. Its protein is CASSETASVLQRDEQFF. V usage is TRBV2 and J usage is TRBJ2-1; D is uncertain. Germline V gene sequence: CDR1 SNHLY, CDR2 FYNNEI. Deletions cut 3 bases from V and 8 bases from J, with 23 bases between. This CDR3 is 17 amino acids long.

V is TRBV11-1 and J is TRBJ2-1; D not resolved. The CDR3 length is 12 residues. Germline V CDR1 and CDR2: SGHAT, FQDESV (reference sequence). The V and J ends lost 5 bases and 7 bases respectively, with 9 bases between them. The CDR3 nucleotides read TGTGCCAGCAGCGAAGCACTGAATGAGCAGTTCTTC. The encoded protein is CASSEALNEQFF.